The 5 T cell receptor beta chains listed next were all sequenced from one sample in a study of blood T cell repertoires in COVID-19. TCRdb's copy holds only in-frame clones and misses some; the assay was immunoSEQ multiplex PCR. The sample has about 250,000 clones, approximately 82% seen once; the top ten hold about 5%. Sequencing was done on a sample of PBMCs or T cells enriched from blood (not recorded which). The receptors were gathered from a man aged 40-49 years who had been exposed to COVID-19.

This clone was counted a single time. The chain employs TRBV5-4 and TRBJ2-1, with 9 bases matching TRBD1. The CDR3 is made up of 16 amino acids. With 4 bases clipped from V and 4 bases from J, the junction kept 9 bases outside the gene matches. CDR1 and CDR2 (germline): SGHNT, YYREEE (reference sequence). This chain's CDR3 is CASSPRQGELYNEQFF. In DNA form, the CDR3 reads TGTGCCAGCAGCCCCAGACAGGGGGAACTATACAATGAGCAGTTCTTC.

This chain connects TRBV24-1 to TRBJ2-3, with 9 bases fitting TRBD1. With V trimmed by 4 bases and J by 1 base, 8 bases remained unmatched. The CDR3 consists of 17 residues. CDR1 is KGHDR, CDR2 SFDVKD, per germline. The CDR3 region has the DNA TGTGCCACCAGTGACCCGGGGACAGGGTGGGGCACAGATACGCAGTATTTT. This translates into CATSDPGTGWGTDTQYF.

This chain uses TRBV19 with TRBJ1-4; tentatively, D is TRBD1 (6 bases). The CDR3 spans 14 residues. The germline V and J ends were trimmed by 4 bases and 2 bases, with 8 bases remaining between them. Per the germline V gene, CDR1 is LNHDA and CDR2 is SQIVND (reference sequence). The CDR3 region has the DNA TGTGCCAGTAGTAGGGGGCTCACTAATGAAAAACTGTTTTTT. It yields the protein CASSRGLTNEKLFF.

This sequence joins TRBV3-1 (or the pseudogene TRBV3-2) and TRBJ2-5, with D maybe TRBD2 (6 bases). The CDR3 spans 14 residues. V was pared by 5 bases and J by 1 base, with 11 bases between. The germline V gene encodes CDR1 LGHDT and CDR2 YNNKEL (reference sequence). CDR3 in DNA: TGTGCCAGCAGCTCGTCGACTAGCCAAGAGACCCAGTACTTC. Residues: CASSSSTSQETQYF.

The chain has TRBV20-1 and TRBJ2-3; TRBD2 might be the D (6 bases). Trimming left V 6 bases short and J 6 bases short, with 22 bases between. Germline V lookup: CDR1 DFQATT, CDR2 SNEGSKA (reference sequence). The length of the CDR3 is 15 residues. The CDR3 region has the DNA TGCAGTGCAAGTGGGGGGAGGAGGTGGTTTGATACGCAGTATTTT. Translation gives CSASGGRRWFDTQYF.